The 6 T cell receptor beta chains below come from one sample, sequenced in a study of blood T cell repertoires in COVID-19 (dated by TCRdb to the early 2020s). The receptor library was made with the immunoSEQ multiplex PCR assay. TCRdb retrieved this table from immuneACCESS and kept in-frame rearrangements only. Not all clones are present; in checked studies, unresolved V genes account for under half, and no reason is known for the remainder. A total of a few hundred thousand clones appear in this sample, about nine tenths of them only once. Together, the top ten hold approximately 1.1% of the sample. The material sequenced was PBMCs or T cells enriched from blood (not recorded which). Every receptor here comes from a man between 25 and 39 years old who had recovered from COVID-19.

The chain couples TRBV19 to TRBJ1-2; 9 bases fit TRBD1. In germline, CDR1 is LNHDA, CDR2 SQIVND (reference sequence). This CDR3 has 11 residues. V lost 10 bases, J lost 8 bases, and 5 bases stayed unmatched. Here the CDR3 reads CATGTGRGYTF. The CDR3 region has the DNA TGTGCCACCGGGACAGGGAGAGGCTACACCTTC.

V and J are TRBV5-1 and TRBJ1-2; D possibly corresponds to TRBD1 (6 bases). The CDR3 is made up of 16 amino acids. Germline V lookup: CDR1 SGHRS, CDR2 YFSETQ. V dropped 2 bases and J dropped 0 bases, with 14 bases sitting between them. CDR3 DNA sequence: TGCGCCAGCAGCTTTAACGACAGGACCCCTAACTATGGCTACACCTTC. The encoded protein is CASSFNDRTPNYGYTF.

The count of this clone is one. V and J are TRBV6-5 and TRBJ1-4; the D gene is possibly TRBD1 (6 bases). This CDR3 has 15 amino acids. V lost 0 bases and J lost 5, with 10 bases in between. Germline V gene lookup returns CDR1 MNHEY and CDR2 SVGAGI. DNA of the CDR3: TGTGCCAGCAGTTACTCGCCCCAGGGGAATGAAAAACTGTTTTTT. The encoded protein is CASSYSPQGNEKLFF.

This clone was counted a few times. The chain couples TRBV30 to TRBJ1-3, with no clear D. Looked up from germline, CDR1 is GTSNPN and CDR2 is SVGIG (reference sequence). The CDR3 is 14 residues long. V was shortened by 3 bases and J by 1 base, with 10 bases between the two germline ends. As DNA, the CDR3 is TGTGCCTGGAGATTGATGACTTCTGGAAACACCATATATTTT. This translates into CAWRLMTSGNTIYF.

The CDR3 region is CASSRGTSGAVGNEQFF. CDR3 coding DNA: TGCGCCAGCAGCCGGGGGACTAGCGGGGCCGTGGGGAATGAGCAGTTCTTC. V is TRBV4-3 and J is TRBJ2-1, with TRBD2 identical over 13 bases. The germline CDR1 and CDR2 sequences are LGHNA and YSLEER. The CDR3 consists of 17 residues. Trimming at V came to 4 bases and at J to 7 bases, leaving 10 bases not matched to a gene.

This clone was seen only a few times. CDR3 DNA sequence: TGTGCCAGCAGTTACGCTGGACAGAAAAACATTCAGTACTTC. Translated: CASSYAGQKNIQYF. V gene TRBV6-5 combines with J gene TRBJ2-4; TRBD1 is a possible D gene (6 bases). CDR1 and CDR2 from the germline V gene are MNHEY and SVGAGI. The CDR3 spans 14 residues. The ends were cut back, 2 bases at V and 4 bases at J, with 9 bases in the middle.